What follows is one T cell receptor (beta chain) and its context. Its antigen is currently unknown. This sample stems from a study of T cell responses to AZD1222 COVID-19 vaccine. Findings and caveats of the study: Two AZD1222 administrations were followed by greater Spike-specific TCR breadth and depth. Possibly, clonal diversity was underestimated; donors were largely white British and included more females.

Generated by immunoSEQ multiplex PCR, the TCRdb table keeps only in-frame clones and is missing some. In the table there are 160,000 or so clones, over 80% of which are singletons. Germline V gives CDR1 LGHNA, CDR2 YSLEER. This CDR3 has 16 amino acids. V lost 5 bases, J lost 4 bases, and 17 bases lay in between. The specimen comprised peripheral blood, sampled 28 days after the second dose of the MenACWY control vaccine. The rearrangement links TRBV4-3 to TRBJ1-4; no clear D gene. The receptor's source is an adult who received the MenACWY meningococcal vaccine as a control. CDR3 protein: CASSKSVRLINEKLFF. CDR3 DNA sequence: TGCGCCAGCAGCAAAAGCGTCCGGCTTATTAATGAAAAACTGTTTTTT.